This entry is about one T cell receptor beta chain. Antigen specificity is unknown. The data belong to a study of T-cell memory formation after mild COVID-19. Study-wide results and caveats: Contracting clones, day 15 to 85, had balanced CD4/CD8, and later expanders favored CD4+. Largely, contracting CD4+ clones fell within CM and EM, and contracting CD8+ clones within EMRA.

TCRdb itself ran the 5' RACE reads through MiXCR, one entry per CDR3 protein. This sample has around 420,000 distinct CDR3 sequences; approximately 24% occur once, and the top ten carry roughly 8.7%. This CDR3 contains 12 residues. The V gene's germline CDR1 is MNHEY and CDR2 SMNVEV (reference sequence). Trimming took off 2 bases at V and 4 bases at J, with 5 bases between the two ends. Sequenced material: PBMCs or a T cell subset sorted from them (not recorded which). The origin of this receptor is an adult woman who had mild COVID-19 (a few samples of this study predate the infection). Cell type and time point are not known. The chain recombines TRBV27 with TRBJ1-2; D remains ambiguous. CDR3 bases: TGTGCCAGCAGTTTAAAGGGCTATGGCTACACCTTC. It codes for CASSLKGYGYTF.